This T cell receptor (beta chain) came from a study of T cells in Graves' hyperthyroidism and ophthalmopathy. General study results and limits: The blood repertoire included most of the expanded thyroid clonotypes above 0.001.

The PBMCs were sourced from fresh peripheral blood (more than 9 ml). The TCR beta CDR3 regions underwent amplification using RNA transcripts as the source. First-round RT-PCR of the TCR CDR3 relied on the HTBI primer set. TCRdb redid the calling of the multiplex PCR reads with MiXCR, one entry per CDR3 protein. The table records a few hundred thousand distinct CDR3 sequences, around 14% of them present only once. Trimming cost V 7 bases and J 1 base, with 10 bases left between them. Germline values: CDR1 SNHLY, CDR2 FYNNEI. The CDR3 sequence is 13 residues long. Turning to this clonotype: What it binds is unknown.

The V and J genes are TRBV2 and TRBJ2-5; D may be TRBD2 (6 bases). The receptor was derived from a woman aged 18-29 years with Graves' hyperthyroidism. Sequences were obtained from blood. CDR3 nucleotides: TGTGCCAGCACCCCCGGGGGCCAAGAGACCCAGTACTTC. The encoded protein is CASTPGGQETQYF.